This TCR beta chain was profiled in a study of regulatory T cells in long-lasting Graves disease. Remarks on this clonotype: The antigen remains unidentified.

Time point: newly diagnosed GD, antithyroid drugs for less than 3 months. The TCR library was made from RNA that had been extracted from PBMCs in TRIzol. HTBI primers from iRepertoire and Arm-PCR of CDR3 regions yielded the TCR beta libraries. MiXCR, run by TCRdb on the multiplex PCR reads, gives a single entry per CDR3 protein. The table shows approximately 490,000 distinct CDR3 sequences, with under 20% occurring only once. V lost 1 base and J 0 bases, leaving 3 bases between the germline ends. The CDR3 totals 13 residues. Germline V gives CDR1 SGHTA, CDR2 FQGTGA. Study-level results: Favored gene segments in persistent disease were TRBV28, TRBJ1-2 and TRBJ2-5.

Separately, the same data were catalogued under a study of T cells in Graves' hyperthyroidism and ophthalmopathy. Turning to that study: Diagnoses used clinical symptoms, serum thyroxine and TRAb, thyroid ultrasound and orbital computed tomography. TCR CDR3 regions were first amplified by RT-PCR with HTBI primers. Most thyroid clonotypes with frequency above 0.001 were detected in blood.

The sequence was obtained from a man between 35 and 55 years old with Graves disease. This chain joins TRBV7-3 and TRBJ2-5; no reliable D call. The sequencing here drew on peripheral blood mononuclear cells (PBMCs), taken at new diagnosis, from a patient treated with antithyroid drugs. The CDR3 DNA follows: TGTGCCAGCAGCTTAAGTAACCAAGAGACCCAGTACTTC. This codes for CASSLSNQETQYF.